A selection of T cell receptor beta chains follows, all from one sample in a study of T cell repertoires in cytomegalovirus infection. One entry per CDR3 protein results from TCRdb running MiXCR on the reads. The sample has roughly 640,000 distinct CDR3 sequences, about 24% seen once. The sample comprised CD8+ T cells from PBMCs. These receptors were taken from a human donor in good health (CMV status not recorded). Some clones in this sample may be carry-over from other donors' samples. Each CDR3 is given without its conserved first and last residue. Fields, in order: clone size, V gene, J gene, CDR3 protein. The size of a clone is reported for some rows only, either as once, few or many, or as a class for expanded clones.

size: many
V: TRBV7-6
J: TRBJ2-2
CDR3: ASSLEPDTGELF

size: NA
V: TRBV10-3
J: TRBJ2-7
CDR3: AILDRGGYEQY

size: NA
V: TRBV12-3/TRBV12-4
J: TRBJ2-1
CDR3: ASSPLGGVDNEQF

size: NA
V: TRBV5-1
J: TRBJ2-3
CDR3: ASSLEDLSDTQY

size: few
V: TRBV6-2/TRBV6-3
J: TRBJ1-4
CDR3: ASNYGAGQQKKLF

size: few
V: TRBV19
J: TRBJ1-2
CDR3: ASSQGQGVGYT

size: few
V: TRBV27
J: TRBJ2-1
CDR3: ASSLGTGFYNEQF

size: NA
V: TRBV2
J: TRBJ1-2
CDR3: ASAGVLSGYT

size: NA
V: TRBV25-1
J: TRBJ2-2
CDR3: ASSPSRGFTGELF

size: many
V: TRBV7-2
J: TRBJ2-1
CDR3: ASSLGLDVTYNEQF

size: NA
V: TRBV6-2/TRBV6-3
J: TRBJ2-5
CDR3: ASSPGRFRETQY

size: NA
V: TRBV5-6
J: TRBJ2-3
CDR3: ASNLLAGGDTQY

size: many
V: TRBV7-9
J: TRBJ1-1
CDR3: ASSSTAGTGGDTEAF

size: NA
V: TRBV5-6
J: TRBJ1-5
CDR3: ASSLLASWDSNQPQH

size: NA
V: TRBV28
J: TRBJ1-5
CDR3: ASSVTGANQPQH

size: many
V: TRBV7-6
J: TRBJ1-1
CDR3: ASSPGQGWTEAF

size: few
V: TRBV5-5
J: TRBJ2-2
CDR3: ASRGDRDTGELF

size: many
V: TRBV7-6
J: TRBJ2-2
CDR3: ASSSTPGELF

size: NA
V: TRBV14
J: TRBJ2-5
CDR3: ASSRDRDFQETQY

size: NA
V: TRBV20-1
J: TRBJ1-2
CDR3: SAREAISDYGYT

size: few
V: TRBV6-2/TRBV6-3
J: TRBJ2-2
CDR3: ASESGTVNTGELF

size: many
V: TRBV11-1
J: TRBJ2-1
CDR3: ASSFDNNEQF

size: few
V: TRBV10-1
J: TRBJ2-3
CDR3: ASSVAGGYTDTQY

size: NA
V: TRBV12-5
J: TRBJ2-1
CDR3: DSGLVGAGQGHNEQF

size: NA
V: TRBV28
J: TRBJ1-5
CDR3: ASSLLGQGLDQPQH